These 16 T cell receptor beta chains share one sample of origin, sequenced in a study of cytomegalovirus exposure and HLA in healthy donors. Primers for the PCR totalled 60 Vbeta and 13 Jbeta. Assay: immunoSEQ multiplex PCR; the TCRdb copy retains only in-frame clones and omits some. The table shows about 85,000 clones, with 80% occurring only once. Source material: PBMCs. The receptors come from a man aged 45-65 years in good health and CMV-seropositive.

This chain uses TRBV29-1 with TRBJ2-1; 7 bases match TRBD2. The CDR3 runs 15 residues. V lost 5 bases and J lost 0; bases outside the gene matches: 7. CDR1 and CDR2 from the germline V gene are SQVTM and ANQGSEA. CDR3 protein: CSVRGGGSSYNEQFF. The DNA for the CDR3 is TGCAGCGTTAGAGGAGGCGGGAGCTCCTACAATGAGCAGTTCTTC.

The chain employs TRBV9 and TRBJ2-2, with TRBD1 matching over 7 bases. Germline V gene data show CDR1 as SGDLS and CDR2 as YYNGEE. The J segment lost 3 bases and the V segment lost 0 bases, leaving 5 bases of the junction unmatched. The CDR3 consists of 16 residues. The DNA for the CDR3 is TGTGCCAGCAGCGTAGCCCCCGGGACAGACACCGGGGAGCTGTTTTTT. This sequence encodes CASSVAPGTDTGELFF.

This clone showed up just once. The chain recombines TRBV5-4 with TRBJ1-3, with a tentative D call TRBD1 (6 bases). Trimming pared 2 bases from V and 2 bases from J, leaving 14 bases between. The CDR3 covers 16 residues. Per the germline V gene, CDR1 is SGHNT and CDR2 is YYREEE (reference sequence). The CDR3 is CASSLGGELAGNTIYF. CDR3 DNA sequence: TGTGCCAGCAGCTTAGGGGGAGAGCTAGCTGGAAACACCATATATTTT.

This chain uses TRBV7-2 with TRBJ2-1; no firm D call. CDR3 size: 11 residues. Germline-derived CDR1 and CDR2 are SGHTA and FQGNSA. With 3 bases removed from V and 6 bases from J, the gap between germline ends came to 3 bases. The CDR3 is CASSFVNEQFF. The DNA for the CDR3 is TGTGCCAGCAGCTTCGTCAATGAGCAGTTCTTC. Full variable domain (outside the CDR3, taken from reference TRBV7-2 and TRBJ2-1): GAGVSQSPSNKVTEKGKDVELRCDPISGHTALYWYRQSLGQGLEFLIYFQGNSAPDKSGLPSDRFSAERTGGSVSTLTIQRTQQEDSAVYLCASSFVNEQFFGPGTRLTVL.

The J gene is TRBJ2-3, the V gene TRBV5-1, with 7 bases that match TRBD2. Germline CDR1 SGHRS, CDR2 YFSETQ. The ends lost 0 bases at V and 6 bases at J; junction bases unmatched: 7. The CDR3 extends over 15 amino acids. This CDR3 reads CASSLESGGHDTQYF. The CDR3 DNA is TGCGCCAGCAGCTTGGAATCGGGAGGTCATGATACGCAGTATTTT.

Notes on this clone: A junction end diverges from the germline sequence, so it may reflect a read error. Other DNA sequences within the sample encode an identical CDR3. The chain carries TRBV25-1 and TRBJ2-7; D ambiguous. The CDR3 spans 10 residues. The germline V gene has CDR1 MGHDK and CDR2 SYGVNS. The CDR3 spells CASSVHCSFF. The CDR3 nucleotides are TGTGCCAGCAGTGTTCACTGTAGCTTCTTC.

The rearrangement joins TRBV10-2 to TRBJ2-7, with TRBD2 matching over 9 bases. Unmatched junction bases numbered 9, after V lost 7 bases and J lost 2 bases. This CDR3 contains 15 residues. The germline gives CDR1 WSHSY, CDR2 SAAADI. The CDR3 loop is CASTGGLAGPYEQYF. The CDR3 DNA follows: TGCGCCAGCACCGGCGGGCTAGCGGGACCCTACGAGCAGTACTTC.

The chain employs TRBV5-6 and TRBJ1-2; TRBD1 matches 8 bases. Germline CDR1 reads SGHDT; CDR2 reads YYEEEE. CDR3 length: 14 amino acids. The V and J ends lost 1 base and 6 bases, in that order; junction bases with no gene match: 5. The CDR3 nucleotides read TGTGCCAGCAGCTTGCCGACAGGGGTCCATGGCTACACCTTC. It codes for CASSLPTGVHGYTF.

The CDR3: CATNPQTSTYNEQFF. CDR3 bases: TGCGCCACCAACCCTCAGACTAGCACATACAATGAGCAGTTCTTC. The chain has TRBV23-1 and TRBJ2-1; 7 nucleotides agree with TRBD2. TRBV23-1 has ORF status, its function being uncertain. The CDR3 is made up of 15 amino acids. V gave up 10 bases and J gave up 4 bases; unmatched junction bases: 13.

To note about this clone: The junction shows a germline mismatch at one end, possibly a read error. The gene calls are TRBV7-8 and TRBJ1-1; TRBD1 is a possible D gene (6 bases). This CDR3 has 11 residues. Looked up from germline, CDR1 is SGHVS and CDR2 is FQNEAQ. The CDR3 spells CASGQLLEMDF. The CDR3 DNA sequence: TGTGCCAGCGGACAGCTTCTGGAAATGGACTTT.

The J gene is TRBJ1-4, the V gene TRBV27, with 7 bases aligning to TRBD1. The J segment lost 1 base and the V segment lost 0 bases, leaving 8 bases of the junction unmatched. This CDR3 contains 18 residues. The germline V gene has CDR1 MNHEY and CDR2 SMNVEV (reference sequence). As DNA, the CDR3 is TGTGCCAGCAGTTTATCTCTTTACAGGGGACGAACTAATGAAAAACTGTTTTTT. It encodes CASSLSLYRGRTNEKLFF.

The rearrangement uses TRBV5-4 and TRBJ2-4, with TRBD2 identical over 14 bases. V gave up 4 bases and J gave up 6 bases; unmatched junction bases: 6. The CDR3 sequence is 16 residues long. Per germline, CDR1 SGHNT and CDR2 YYREEE (reference sequence). In nucleotides, the CDR3 is TGTGCCAGCAGCGGGACTAGCGGGAGATCCGGAAACATTCAGTACTTC. Its protein is CASSGTSGRSGNIQYF.

The chain carries TRBV7-6 and TRBJ2-1; 8 bases line up with TRBD1. The J segment lost 7 bases and the V segment lost 5 bases, leaving 13 bases of the junction unmatched. The CDR3 contains 16 residues. Germline CDR1 and CDR2: SGHVS and FNYEAQ. The CDR3 region is CASSPHLGQGGNEQFF. The CDR3 DNA reads as TGTGCCAGCAGCCCACACCTTGGACAGGGTGGGAATGAGCAGTTCTTC.

The chain is built from TRBV6-5 and TRBJ2-6; tentatively, D is TRBD2 (6 bases). This CDR3 comprises 13 residues. V was shortened by 8 bases and J by 4 bases, with 9 bases between the two germline ends. Germline-derived CDR1 and CDR2 are MNHEY and SVGAGI. The CDR3, as DNA: TGTGCCAGCTCGGGGAGGGGGGCCAACGTCCTGACTTTC. Translating it yields CASSGRGANVLTF.

CDR3: CSALRGDNYGYTF. Written as DNA, the CDR3 is TGCAGCGCCCTGCGCGGAGACAACTATGGCTACACCTTC. The chain couples TRBV29-1 to TRBJ1-2; unclear D gene. CDR1 and CDR2 from the germline V gene are SQVTM and ANQGSEA. This CDR3 spans 13 amino acids. V was pared by 7 bases and J by 2 bases, with 14 bases between.

Here the CDR3 reads CASSVSTSGSIETQYF. CDR3 DNA sequence: TGTGCCAGCAGCGTTTCTACTAGCGGGAGCATCGAGACCCAGTACTTC. The chain recombines TRBV9 with TRBJ2-5; TRBD2 matches 11 bases. CDR1 is SGDLS, CDR2 YYNGEE, per germline. The CDR3 is 16 residues long. V lost 2 bases, J lost 5 bases, and 8 bases stayed unmatched.